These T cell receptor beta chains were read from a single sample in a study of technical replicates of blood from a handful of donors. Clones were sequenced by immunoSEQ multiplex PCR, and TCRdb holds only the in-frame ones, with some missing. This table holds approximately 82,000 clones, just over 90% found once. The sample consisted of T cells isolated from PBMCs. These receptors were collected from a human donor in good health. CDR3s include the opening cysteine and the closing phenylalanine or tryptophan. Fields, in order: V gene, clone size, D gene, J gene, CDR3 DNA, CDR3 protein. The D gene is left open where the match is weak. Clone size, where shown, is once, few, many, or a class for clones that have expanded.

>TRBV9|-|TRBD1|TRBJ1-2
TGTGCCAGCAGCCCGACAGGGAACTATGGCTACACCTTC
CASSPTGNYGYTF
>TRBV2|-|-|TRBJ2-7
TGTGCCAGCAGTGAAGGGCCAGGGCCCACCTACGAGCAGTACTTC
CASSEGPGPTYEQYF
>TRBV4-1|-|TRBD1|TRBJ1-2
TGCGCCAGCAGCCAAGAAAAACAGGGGGGCTATGGCTACACCTTC
CASSQEKQGGYGYTF
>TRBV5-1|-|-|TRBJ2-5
TGCGCCAGCAGCGAACAGGGTGGTGAGACCCAGTACTTC
CASSEQGGETQYF
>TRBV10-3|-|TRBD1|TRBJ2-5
TGTGCCATCAGTGGAACAGGGGCCGGGGAGACCCAGTACTTC
CAISGTGAGETQYF
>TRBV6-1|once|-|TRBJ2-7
TGTGCCAGCAGTGTTAACTGGGGCAGCGCCTACGAGCAGTACTTC
CASSVNWGSAYEQYF
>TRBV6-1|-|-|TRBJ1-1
TGTGCCAGCAGTGAAACAAGCACTGAAGCTTTCTTT
CASSETSTEAFF
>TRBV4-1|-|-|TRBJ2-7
TGCGCCAGCAGCCAATTATTATTAATCTACGAGCAGTACTTC
CASSQLLLIYEQYF
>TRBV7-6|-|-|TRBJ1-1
TGTGCCAGCATGGGGGAGGGGTACACTGAAGCTTTCTTT
CASMGEGYTEAFF
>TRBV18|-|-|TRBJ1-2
TGTGCCAGCTCACCAAGCAACTTGCGGGGGAACTATGGCTACACCTTC
CASSPSNLRGNYGYTF
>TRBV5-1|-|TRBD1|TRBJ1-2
TGCGCCAGCAGCTCCGACAGGGGACAAGGTGGCTACACCTTC
CASSSDRGQGGYTF
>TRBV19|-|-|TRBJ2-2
TGTGCCAGTAGTATTCCCCAGGTACGCGGGGAGCTGTTTTTT
CASSIPQVRGELFF
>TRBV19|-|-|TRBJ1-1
TGTGCCAGTAGCCCGCAATTTGGCCACACTGAAGCTTTCTTT
CASSPQFGHTEAFF
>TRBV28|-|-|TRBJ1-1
TGTGCCAGCAGGCAGGGGAGGGCGAGGCTAACTGAAGCTTTCTTT
CASRQGRARLTEAFF
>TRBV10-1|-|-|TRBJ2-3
TGCGCCAGCAGTGAGTCAGGGGCAACTAGCACAGATACGCAGTATTTT
CASSESGATSTDTQYF
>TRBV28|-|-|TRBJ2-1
TGTGCCAGCAAGGGTCGGCAGGGGTCCTACAATGAGCAGTTCTTC
CASKGRQGSYNEQFF
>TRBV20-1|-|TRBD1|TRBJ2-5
TGCAGTGCTAGACACAGGGGTTACTTC
CSARHRGYF
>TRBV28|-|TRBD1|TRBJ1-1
TGTGCCAGCAGAAGAAAGACAGGGGCCATCGAAGCTTTCTTT
CASRRKTGAIEAFF
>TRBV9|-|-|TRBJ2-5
TGTGCCAGCAGCGTAGCTCGGGGACACCTCGGAGGAGAGACCCAGTACTTC
CASSVARGHLGGETQYF
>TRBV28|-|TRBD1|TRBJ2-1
TGTGCCAGCACAATGCATAAGGGGACAGCCTCCTACAATGAGCAGTTCTTC
CASTMHKGTASYNEQFF
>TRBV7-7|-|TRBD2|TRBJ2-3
TGTGCTAGCAGCTTAGGTCGGGTCGGGACTAGTGTGGATACGCAGTATTTT
CASSLGRVGTSVDTQYF
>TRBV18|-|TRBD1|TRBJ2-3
TGTGCCAGCTCTCGACAGGGTGCTAGCACAGATACGCAGTATTTT
CASSRQGASTDTQYF
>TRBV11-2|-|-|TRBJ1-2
TGTGCCAGCAGCTTAGTCACTGGCGACACCGGGGTAGGCTACACCTTC
CASSLVTGDTGVGYTF
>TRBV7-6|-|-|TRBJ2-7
TGTGCCAGCAGCTTAGCTAGCGGACCTTCTTACGAGCAGTACTTC
CASSLASGPSYEQYF
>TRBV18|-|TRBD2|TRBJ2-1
TGTGCCAGCTCACCTGGACTAGCGGGGGGCTACAATGAGCAGTTCTTC
CASSPGLAGGYNEQFF
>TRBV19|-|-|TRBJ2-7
TGTGCCTCTCAGGGACATTCTGACTACGAGCAGTACTTC
CASQGHSDYEQYF
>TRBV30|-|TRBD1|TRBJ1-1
TGTGCCTGGGGGATAGGGACAGTGGACTCTGAAGCTTTCTTT
CAWGIGTVDSEAFF
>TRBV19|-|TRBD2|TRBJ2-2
TGTGCAGTAACTAGCGGAGACACCGGGGAGCTGTTTTTT
CAVTSGDTGELFF
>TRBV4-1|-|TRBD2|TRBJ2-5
TGCGCCAGCAGCCAGCCAACCGGGGGGGAAGAGACCCAGTACTTC
CASSQPTGGEETQYF
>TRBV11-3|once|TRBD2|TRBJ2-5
TGTGCCAGCAGCTCAACGGGACTAGCGCCTGGCGGGGACCAGTACTTC
CASSSTGLAPGGDQYF
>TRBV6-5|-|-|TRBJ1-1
TGTGCCAGCAGTGTACAGGGTAACACTGAAGCTTTCTTT
CASSVQGNTEAFF
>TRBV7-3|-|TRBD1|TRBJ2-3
TGTGCCAGCAGCTTAGGTCGGGACAGTTACACAGATACGCAGTATTTT
CASSLGRDSYTDTQYF
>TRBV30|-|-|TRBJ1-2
TGTGCCTGGAGTGCCCGGTACGTGGGAACAGGGAACTATGGCTACACCTTC
CAWSARYVGTGNYGYTF
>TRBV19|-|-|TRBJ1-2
TGTGCCAGTAGTATAAACCGGGGTGCTGGCTACACCTTC
CASSINRGAGYTF
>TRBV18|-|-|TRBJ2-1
TGTGCCAGCTCCCCGGTGTCGAGCTCCTACAATGAGCAGTTCTTC
CASSPVSSSYNEQFF
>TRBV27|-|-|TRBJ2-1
TGTGCCAGCTTTACCGGAGTAGGGACAATCGGTGAGCAGTTCTTC
CASFTGVGTIGEQFF
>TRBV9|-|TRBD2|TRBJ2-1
TGTGCCAGCAGCGTAGGAACGGGAGGCCCGTTCAATGAGCAGTTCTTC
CASSVGTGGPFNEQFF
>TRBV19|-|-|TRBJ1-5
TGTGCCAGTAGTATAGTAACAGGATATGGGGTATATAGCAATCAGCCCCAGCATTTT
CASSIVTGYGVYSNQPQHF